Listed below are T cell receptor beta chains from one sample, sequenced in a study of cytomegalovirus exposure and HLA in healthy donors. Sequencing used immunoSEQ multiplex PCR; TCRdb keeps in-frame clones, though not all of them. Of about 120,000 clones in the sample, approximately 80% were seen once. Sequenced input: PBMCs. Receptors were obtained from a woman aged 40-49 years in good health and CMV-seropositive. The conserved cysteine and the conserved F or W are not part of the CDR3 here. Clone sizes are given selectively: once, few, many, or a class where the clone is expanded.

j_gene	v_gene	abundance	CDR3aa
TRBJ2-1	TRBV9	NA	ASSVVSGGQRNEQF
TRBJ1-1	TRBV6-1	few	ASSVSQGSDTEAF
TRBJ1-6	TRBV5-1	once	ASSPGTVNSPLH
TRBJ2-7	TRBV4-1	NA	ASSQAASGNTPYEQY
TRBJ1-1	TRBV10-2	once	ASSESRSRLNTEAF
TRBJ1-1	TRBV5-4	NA	ASSGGTGTNTEAF
TRBJ2-7	TRBV5-4	once	ASSRWVRGSPKEQY
TRBJ1-5	TRBV2	NA	ASSAGWRQPQH
TRBJ2-7	TRBV4-3	NA	ASSQEVAVRYEQY
TRBJ1-4	TRBV6-5	NA	ASSYGTGGNEKLF
TRBJ1-4	TRBV7-8	once	ASTSRRPNEKLF
TRBJ1-2	TRBV2	once	ASTRGTYGYT
TRBJ1-6	TRBV30	NA	AWSGQGNSPLH
TRBJ1-2	TRBV30	NA	AWSVPVSGSNYGYT
TRBJ2-3	TRBV13	NA	ASSFILADTQY
TRBJ1-2	TRBV5-1	NA	ASSFGGTYGYT
TRBJ2-5	TRBV5-1	NA	ASSLSGQGLETQY
TRBJ2-5	TRBV30	NA	AWNRGWGETQY
TRBJ2-3	TRBV2	NA	ASSDGSGTGTDTQY
TRBJ2-7	TRBV2	few	ASGGGLSYEQY
TRBJ2-5	TRBV13	NA	ASSTMTSGRGETQY
TRBJ1-1	TRBV2	NA	ASSERMGTGAEAF
TRBJ1-6	TRBV7-9	NA	ASTPGQPNSPLH
TRBJ2-3	TRBV18	few	ASSGGVSTDTQY
TRBJ2-1	TRBV9	NA	ASSVGGAGVSSYNEQF
TRBJ2-5	TRBV7-9	NA	ASSEWETQY
TRBJ2-1	TRBV9	once	ASNPGLAAYNEQF
TRBJ1-2	TRBV2	NA	ASSESAYGYT
TRBJ2-1	TRBV7-6	NA	ASSGTTGNNYNEQF
TRBJ1-1	TRBV6-1	NA	ASSEASGRSTEAF
TRBJ2-1	TRBV10-3	once	AISAWGQGNDEQF
TRBJ1-6	TRBV19	NA	ASTAGFTDSPLH
TRBJ2-7	TRBV30	NA	AWSATYEQY